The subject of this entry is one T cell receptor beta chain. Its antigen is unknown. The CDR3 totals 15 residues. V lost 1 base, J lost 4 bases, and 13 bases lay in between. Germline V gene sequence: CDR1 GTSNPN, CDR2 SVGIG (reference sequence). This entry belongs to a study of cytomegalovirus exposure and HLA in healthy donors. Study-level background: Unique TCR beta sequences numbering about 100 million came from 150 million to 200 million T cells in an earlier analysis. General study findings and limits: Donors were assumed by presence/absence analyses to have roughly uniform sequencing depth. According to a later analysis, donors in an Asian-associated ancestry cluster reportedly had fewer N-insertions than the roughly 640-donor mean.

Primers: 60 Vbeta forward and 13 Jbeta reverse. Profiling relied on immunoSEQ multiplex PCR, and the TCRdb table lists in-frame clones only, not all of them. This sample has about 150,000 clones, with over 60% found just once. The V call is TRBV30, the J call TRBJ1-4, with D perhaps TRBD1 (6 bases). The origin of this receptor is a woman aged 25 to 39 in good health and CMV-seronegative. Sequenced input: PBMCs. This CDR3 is CAWSDVQGSNEKLFF. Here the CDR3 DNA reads TGTGCCTGGAGTGACGTACAGGGAAGTAATGAAAAACTGTTTTTT.